This TCR beta chain was found in a study of blood T cell repertoires in COVID-19. Overall study: Sources were T cells, B-cell-depleted T cells, or PBMCs; the material itself was cDNA or gDNA.

The V end lost 1 base, the J end lost 7 bases, and 8 bases lay between the germline ends. The CDR3 loop spans 11 amino acids. Germline lookup yields CDR1 SQVTM and CDR2 ANQGSEA. Methods used by the authors: Amplification of reference gene primers was used by the study to estimate nucleated cell counts. Only in-frame clones appear in the TCRdb table, and some are missing; sequencing was by immunoSEQ multiplex PCR. V, J and clone size reflect that table, while D and trimming were determined from the DNA. This sample has more than 400,000 clones; roughly 87% occur once, and the top ten carry 0.7%. About this clone itself: Additional DNA sequences in this sample encode the identical CDR3.

This study enrolled people aged about 18 to 100 from around 26 US geographic areas. The chain carries TRBV29-1 and TRBJ2-7; possible D gene TRBD2, 6 bases. Material: PBMCs or T cells enriched from blood (not recorded which). This clonotype originated in a woman aged 18-30 years who had recovered from COVID-19. This chain's CDR3 is CSVEVGGEQYF. CDR3 bases: TGCAGCGTTGAAGTCGGGGGAGAGCAGTACTTC.